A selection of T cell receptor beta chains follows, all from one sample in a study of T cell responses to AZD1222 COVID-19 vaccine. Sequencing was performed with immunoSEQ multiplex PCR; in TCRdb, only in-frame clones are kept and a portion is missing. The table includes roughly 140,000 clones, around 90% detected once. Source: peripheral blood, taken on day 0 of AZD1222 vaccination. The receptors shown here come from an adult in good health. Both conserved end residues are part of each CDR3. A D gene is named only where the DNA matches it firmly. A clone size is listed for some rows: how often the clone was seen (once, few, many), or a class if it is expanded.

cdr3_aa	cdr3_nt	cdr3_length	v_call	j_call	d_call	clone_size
CASSLAPPLNTEAFF	TGCGCCAGCAGCTTGGCCCCGCCGTTAAACACTGAAGCTTTCTTT	15	TRBV5-1	TRBJ1-1	-	-
CASSPQIGRNTGELFF	TGTGCCAGCTCACCACAGATAGGGAGGAACACCGGGGAGCTGTTTTTT	16	TRBV18	TRBJ2-2	-	-
CASSQGGTLDDTEAFF	TGTGCCAGCAGCCAAGGGGGGACTCTAGACGACACTGAAGCTTTCTTT	16	TRBV4-2	TRBJ1-1	-	-
CASSFDITEAFF	TGTGCCAGCAGCTTTGACATAACTGAAGCTTTCTTT	12	TRBV5-4	TRBJ1-1	-	-
CASSEDRGSNQPQHF	TGTGCCAGCAGCGAGGACAGGGGATCCAATCAGCCCCAGCATTTT	15	TRBV2	TRBJ1-5	TRBD1	-
CAISGGGSTQETQYF	TGTGCCATCAGTGGAGGCGGGTCTACCCAAGAGACCCAGTACTTC	15	TRBV10-3	TRBJ2-5	-	-
CASSLGQVNTEAFF	TGTGCCAGCAGCCTCGGACAGGTGAACACTGAAGCTTTCTTT	14	TRBV6-6	TRBJ1-1	TRBD1	-
CASRSRVGHTDTQYF	TGTGCAAGTCGCTCTAGAGTAGGGCACACAGATACGCAGTATTTT	15	TRBV12-2	TRBJ2-3	-	-
CASSLMTGSANTGELFF	TGTGCCAGCAGTCTTATGACAGGGTCCGCGAACACCGGGGAGCTGTTTTTT	17	TRBV6-6	TRBJ2-2	TRBD1	-
CASAGTPDFEQYF	TGTGCCAGCGCCGGGACACCGGATTTCGAGCAGTACTTC	13	TRBV11-1	TRBJ2-7	-	-
CASSIGGAEAFF	TGTGCCAGCTCCATAGGAGGGGCTGAAGCTTTCTTT	12	TRBV12-3/TRBV12-4	TRBJ1-1	-	few
CASSLGHPSEKLFF	TGTGCCAGCAGCTTGGGTCACCCGAGTGAAAAACTGTTTTTT	14	TRBV7-8	TRBJ1-4	-	once
CASGTLQGASEKLFF	TGTGCTAGTGGTACACTACAGGGGGCCTCTGAAAAACTGTTTTTT	15	TRBV12-5	TRBJ1-4	TRBD1	once
CAISDPKGLAPNNEQFF	TGTGCCATCAGTGACCCCAAGGGACTAGCGCCAAACAATGAGCAGTTCTTC	17	TRBV10-3	TRBJ2-1	TRBD2	-
CAWSLLAEQYF	TGTGCCTGGAGTCTCTTAGCCGAGCAGTACTTC	11	TRBV30	TRBJ2-7	-	-
CASSQVWTGKNTEAFF	TGTGCCAGCAGCCAAGTTTGGACAGGGAAGAACACTGAAGCTTTCTTT	16	TRBV14	TRBJ1-1	TRBD1	-
CAWSPGRRVLEQYF	TGTGCCTGGAGTCCGGGAAGAAGGGTGCTGGAGCAGTACTTC	14	TRBV30	TRBJ2-7	-	-
CASSPRQSISSPLHF	TGTGCCAGCTCACCTAGACAGTCGATAAGTTCACCCCTCCACTTT	15	TRBV18	TRBJ1-6	-	-
CASSPEANYGYTF	TGTGCCAGCTCGCCGGAAGCTAACTATGGCTACACCTTC	13	TRBV19	TRBJ1-2	-	-
CASSFGQLNTEAFF	TGCGCCAGCAGCTTCGGACAGCTGAACACTGAAGCTTTCTTT	14	TRBV5-1	TRBJ1-1	-	-
CASEWDFGYTF	TGTGCCAGCGAATGGGACTTTGGCTACACCTTC	11	TRBV28	TRBJ1-2	-	-
CASSLIAGERDNEQFF	TGCGCCAGCAGCTTGATAGCGGGAGAAAGAGACAATGAGCAGTTCTTC	16	TRBV5-1	TRBJ2-1	TRBD2	-
CASSEPPGQDSTLHGYTF	TGTGCCAGCAGTGAACCCCCGGGACAGGACTCAACTCTTCATGGCTACACCTTC	18	TRBV6-1	TRBJ1-2	TRBD1	-
CASSVGGGAWNTEAFF	TGTGCCAGCAGCGTAGGCGGGGGCGCTTGGAACACTGAAGCTTTCTTT	16	TRBV9	TRBJ1-1	-	-
CASSLVLAGSETQYF	TGTGCCAGCAGCTTAGTGCTAGCCGGGAGTGAGACCCAGTACTTC	15	TRBV7-2	TRBJ2-5	-	once
CASSIDPPLSGRDTQYF	TGTGCCAGTAGTATAGATCCCCCTCTTAGCGGTAGAGATACGCAGTATTTT	17	TRBV19	TRBJ2-3	-	-
CASIPRAGGYNEQFF	TGTGCCAGCATTCCCCGGGCTGGGGGTTACAATGAGCAGTTCTTC	15	TRBV27	TRBJ2-1	-	-
CASKGNGNTIYF	TGTGCCAGCAAGGGAAATGGAAACACCATATATTTT	12	TRBV5-4	TRBJ1-3	-	-
CASSLLSPTGGGTEAFF	TGTGCCAGCAGTTTACTTTCCCCGACAGGGGGCGGCACTGAAGCTTTCTTT	17	TRBV27	TRBJ1-1	TRBD1	-
CASSLIQGNTEAFF	TGCGCCAGCAGCTTGATCCAGGGTAACACTGAAGCTTTCTTT	14	TRBV5-1	TRBJ1-1	-	-
CASSLVRGRRELFF	TGTGCCAGCAGCTTAGTCAGGGGACGGAGGGAGCTGTTTTTT	14	TRBV11-2	TRBJ2-2	-	once
CSVETGLLLFF	TGCAGCGTTGAGACAGGACTACTACTTTTCTTC	11	TRBV29-1	TRBJ2-1	-	large
CASSKQGSNEKLFF	TGTGCCAGCAGTAAACAGGGATCTAATGAAAAACTGTTTTTT	14	TRBV28	TRBJ1-4	-	-
CASSALLAGGIDEQYF	TGTGCCAGCAGCGCACTACTAGCGGGAGGGATCGACGAGCAGTACTTC	16	TRBV7-9	TRBJ2-7	TRBD2	-
CASSDFGGRASGYTF	TGTGCCAGCAGTGATTTTGGGGGGCGCGCGAGTGGCTACACCTTC	15	TRBV6-1	TRBJ1-2	-	-
CARSSWAGFSFEQYF	TGTGCCCGCTCCTCGTGGGCAGGTTTCTCTTTCGAGCAGTACTTC	15	TRBV30	TRBJ2-7	-	-
CASSFGDRGRSEQYF	TGTGCCAGCAGTTTTGGGGACAGGGGCCGCAGCGAGCAGTACTTC	15	TRBV27	TRBJ2-7	TRBD1	-
CATRFSSGANVLTF	TGTGCCACCCGTTTTTCCTCTGGGGCCAACGTCCTGACTTTC	14	TRBV19	TRBJ2-6	-	-
CASSLADFTDTQYF	TGTGCCAGCAGCTTAGCGGATTTCACAGATACGCAGTATTTT	14	TRBV28	TRBJ2-3	-	-
CASSFYPENYEQYF	TGTGCCAGCAGTTTTTACCCTGAGAACTACGAGCAGTACTTC	14	TRBV27	TRBJ2-7	-	-
CASSTSSYNEQFF	TGTGCCAGCAGTACTAGCTCCTACAATGAGCAGTTCTTC	13	TRBV6-2/TRBV6-3	TRBJ2-1	-	-
CASSSIAGTNWNEQFF	TGTGCCAGCAGTTCCATAGCGGGAACTAATTGGAATGAGCAGTTCTTC	16	TRBV6-5	TRBJ2-1	TRBD2	-
CASSPGDERVRNEQFF	TGTGCCAGCAGCCCAGGGGACGAGCGGGTCAGGAATGAGCAGTTCTTC	16	TRBV9	TRBJ2-1	-	-
CASSGGGTRYNEQFF	TGTGCCAGCAGTGGGGGGGGGACTAGATATAATGAGCAGTTCTTC	15	TRBV28	TRBJ2-1	TRBD2	-
CATSRGSLSSYEQYF	TGTGCCACCAGCAGAGGCTCCTTAAGCTCCTACGAGCAGTACTTC	15	TRBV15	TRBJ2-7	-	once
CASSQGLGQYGYTF	TGTGCCAGCAGCCAAGGTCTGGGACAGTATGGCTACACCTTC	14	TRBV4-2	TRBJ1-2	TRBD1	-
CASSQGNLAGGLRETQYF	TGTGCCAGCAGCCAAGGCAATCTAGCGGGAGGGCTACGAGAGACCCAGTACTTC	18	TRBV14	TRBJ2-5	TRBD2	-
CASSYGQPNTQYF	TGTGCCAGCAGTTACGGACAACCAAATACGCAGTATTTT	13	TRBV6-5	TRBJ2-3	-	-
CASRPTGGSGNTIYF	TGTGCCAGCAGACCCACAGGGGGCTCTGGAAACACCATATATTTT	15	TRBV6-5	TRBJ1-3	TRBD1	-
CASSPVPTTNEKLFF	TGTGCCAGCAGTCCCGTACCTACAACTAATGAAAAACTGTTTTTT	15	TRBV5-4	TRBJ1-4	-	-
CASSDRRQTGELFF	TGTGCCAGCAGTGATCGTAGGCAGACCGGGGAGCTGTTTTTT	14	TRBV2	TRBJ2-2	-	-
CASSGTGRYNSPLHF	TGTGCCAGCAGCGGGACAGGGAGATATAATTCACCCCTCCACTTT	15	TRBV9	TRBJ1-6	TRBD1	-
CASSRGGIYYGYTF	TGTGCCAGCAGCCGAGGAGGCATCTACTATGGCTACACCTTC	14	TRBV2	TRBJ1-2	-	-